This T cell receptor (beta chain) was sequenced in a study of response to subunit inactivated influenza vaccine. MiXCR was run by TCRdb on the RT-PCR reads, yielding one entry per CDR3 protein. Among approximately 680,000 distinct CDR3 sequences listed, 15% to 18% were seen once. The CDR3 loop spans 17 amino acids. The germline CDR1 and CDR2 sequences are LGHNA and YNFKEQ. Trimming removed 0 bases from V and 9 bases from J, with 21 bases in between. V is TRBV4-2 and J is TRBJ2-4; D ambiguous. The TCR comes from a man in his fifties who received an inactivated influenza vaccine. Specimen: PBMCs from blood, collected 11 to 12 days after vaccination. The CDR3 is CASSQDPVRNLASIQYF. The DNA of the CDR3 is TGTGCCAGCAGCCAAGATCCGGTCCGCAATTTGGCGAGCATTCAGTACTTC.